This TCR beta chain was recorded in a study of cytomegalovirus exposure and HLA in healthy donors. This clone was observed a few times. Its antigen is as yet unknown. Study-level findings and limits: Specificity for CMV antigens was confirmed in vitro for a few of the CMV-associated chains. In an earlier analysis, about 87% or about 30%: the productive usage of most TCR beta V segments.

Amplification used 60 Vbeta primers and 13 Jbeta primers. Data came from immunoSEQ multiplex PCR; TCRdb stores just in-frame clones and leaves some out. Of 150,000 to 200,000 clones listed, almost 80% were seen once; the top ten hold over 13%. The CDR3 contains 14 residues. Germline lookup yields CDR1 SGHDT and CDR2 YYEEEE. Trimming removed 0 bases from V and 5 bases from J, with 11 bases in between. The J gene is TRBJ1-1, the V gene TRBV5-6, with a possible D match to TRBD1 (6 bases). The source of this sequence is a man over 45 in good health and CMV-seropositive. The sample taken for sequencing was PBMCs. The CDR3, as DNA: TGTGCCAGCAGCTTGGGACAGGTGTGGACTGAAGCTTTCTTT. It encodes CASSLGQVWTEAFF.